This TCR beta chain is from a study of shared clonotypes between healthy human individuals. V shed 6 bases, J shed 6 bases, and the junction held 5 bases outside the gene matches. The CDR3 contains 15 residues. Germline CDR1 reads LNHDA; CDR2 reads SQIVND (reference sequence). This clone was detected once. Measured with immunoSEQ multiplex PCR; TCRdb has only the in-frame clones, and not every one. The sample lists 2.3 million or so clones, just over 90% occurring once. What was sequenced was naive CD4+ T cells from PBMCs. Regarding subset: CD45RA+ positively selected. The chain links TRBV19 to TRBJ2-2, with 12 bases fitting TRBD2. The receptor was derived from a man younger than 30 in good health. Some clones in this sample may be carry-over from other donors' samples. DNA for the CDR3: TGTGCCAGTAGCACGACTAGCGGGAGCCCCGGGGAGCTGTTTTTT. Translated: CASSTTSGSPGELFF.